This T cell receptor (beta chain) appears in the sequencing data of a study of T cell repertoires in cytomegalovirus infection. Study observations and caveats: Cumulative frequency (of public TCR beta family members) identified carriers of CMV plus the relevant HLA. Clonotypes of TCR beta that were HLA-C-restricted and CMV-specific dominated the ex vivo response.

Germline V gene data show CDR1 as LGHDT and CDR2 as YNNKEL (reference sequence). The CDR3 is 15 amino acids. Trimming pared 0 bases from V and 4 bases from J, leaving 12 bases between. One entry per CDR3 protein results from TCRdb running MiXCR on the reads. Of about 230,000 distinct CDR3 sequences in the sample, over 20% are singletons; the top ten hold about 18%. In this sample, this clonotype turned up many times. The antigen is not known. Source material: CD8+ T cells from PBMCs. The clonotype originates from a human donor in good health (CMV status not recorded). Some clones in this sample may be carry-over from other donors' samples. The chain couples TRBV3-1 to TRBJ2-5, with D perhaps matching TRBD1 (6 bases). The CDR3 nucleotides read TGTGCCAGCAGCCAAGACGGGATAGGGGGAGAGACCCAGTACTTC. This encodes CASSQDGIGGETQYF.